Described below is a single T cell receptor beta chain sequence and its context. Its antigen is still unknown. Produced via immunoSEQ multiplex PCR; TCRdb's table is partial and in-frame only. The sample carries over 40,000 clones, less than 90% recorded once. The sample originates from a study of cytotoxic CD8 clonotypes in ibrutinib-treated CLL. Germline V CDR1 and CDR2: LNHDA, SQIVND (reference sequence). Trimming removed 0 bases from V and 1 base from J, with 7 bases in between. This CDR3 is 14 amino acids long. Study-level results: Elevated clonality accompanied ibrutinib response, with a return toward baseline values at progression. Stable or contracted on treatment, public clonotypes were also uncommon.

The input for sequencing was PBMCs, taken after 24 months of ibrutinib treatment. The clonotype comes from a human donor with chronic lymphocytic leukemia. The chain employs TRBV19 and TRBJ2-7; D remains unclear. CDR3 DNA sequence: TGTGCCAGTAGTATAGACGCCAGTTCCTACGAGCAGTACTTC. Its protein product is CASSIDASSYEQYF.